This TCR beta chain was sequenced during a study of CD8+ T cells in alopecia areata. Trimming pared 0 bases from V and 8 bases from J, leaving 8 bases between. This CDR3 has 12 residues. CDR1 is SGHNT and CDR2 is YYREEE in the germline V gene (reference sequence). Sample treatment: oral pan-JAK inhibitor, 5-10 mg twice daily. The authors extracted RNA and reverse transcribed it into cDNA as the sequencing template. Assay: immunoSEQ multiplex PCR; the TCRdb copy retains only in-frame clones and omits some. This table has about 290,000 clones, roughly 64% appearing once. On this clone itself: Its matching antigen is unknown.

Study results and limitations: TCR sharing across patients was less clear than in mice, possibly HLA-related.

The sequencing here drew on CD4+ T cells sorted from blood, taken at week 24, from a patient treated with tofacitinib. This sequence joins TRBV5-4 and TRBJ1-2; D is unclear. This TCR came from a human donor with alopecia areata. For the CDR3, the DNA is TGTGCCAGCAGCTTGGCCACGGGGGGCTACACCTTC. As protein: CASSLATGGYTF.